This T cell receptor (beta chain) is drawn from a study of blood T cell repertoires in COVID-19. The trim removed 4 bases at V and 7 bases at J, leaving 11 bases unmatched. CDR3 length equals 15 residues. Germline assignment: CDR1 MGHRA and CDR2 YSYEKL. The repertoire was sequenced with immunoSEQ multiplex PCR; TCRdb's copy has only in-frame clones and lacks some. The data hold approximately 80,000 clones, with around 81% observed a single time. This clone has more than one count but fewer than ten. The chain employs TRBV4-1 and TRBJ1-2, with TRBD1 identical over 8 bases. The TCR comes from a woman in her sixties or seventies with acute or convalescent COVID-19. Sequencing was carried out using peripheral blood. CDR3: CASSRENRGSGGYTF. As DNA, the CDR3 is TGCGCCAGCAGCCGAGAAAACAGGGGGAGCGGTGGCTACACCTTC.